This T cell receptor beta chain originates from a study of OX40 agonist ivuxolimab in advanced cancers. Study-level information: A mean age of approximately 58 years, range about 20 to 79, was recorded, and 70% to 85% were male. Study conclusions and caveats: Compared with others, partial responders at 0.1-3.0 mg/kg displayed clonal expansion among the lowest.

With regard to this clone: Its antigen is unknown.

The V end lost 1 base, the J end lost 6 bases, and 11 bases lay between the germline ends. The CDR3 sequence is 14 residues long. Germline CDR1 SGHNT, CDR2 YYREEE (reference sequence). Some clones are missing from TCRdb's copy, which holds only in-frame ones; the method was immunoSEQ multiplex PCR. The table has about 82,000 clones, around 86% seen once; the top ten hold approximately 0.99%. The origin of this receptor is an adult with an advanced solid tumor such as melanoma, head and neck, liver or kidney cancer. The chain couples TRBV5-4 to TRBJ1-5; no reliable D call. Sequencing was performed on CD4+ or CD8+ T cells sorted from blood, taken in a trial of the OX40 agonist ivuxolimab. This CDR3 reads CASSLRTELQPQHF. The DNA of the CDR3 is TGTGCCAGCAGCTTGAGGACTGAGCTTCAGCCCCAGCATTTT.